The 30 T cell receptor beta chains reported below all come from one sample, sequenced in a study of OX40 agonist ivuxolimab in advanced cancers. Produced via immunoSEQ multiplex PCR; TCRdb's table is partial and in-frame only. The data contain more than 70,000 clones, about 89% of them seen just once; the ten biggest clones take up about 1.7%. Here the sequenced sample was CD4+ or CD8+ T cells sorted from blood, taken in a trial of the OX40 agonist ivuxolimab. Receptors originate from an adult with an advanced solid tumor such as melanoma, head and neck, liver or kidney cancer.

The chain couples TRBV6-5 to TRBJ2-7, with TRBD1 matching over 7 bases. Germline V CDR1 and CDR2: MNHEY, SVGAGI. The junction had 3 bases not matched to a gene; V was cut back by 4 bases and J by 0 bases. CDR3 length equals 14 residues. The CDR3 spells CASSWTGSSYEQYF. The DNA of the CDR3 is TGTGCCAGCAGTTGGACAGGAAGCTCCTACGAGCAGTACTTC.

The chain carries TRBV28 and TRBJ2-4; TRBD2 is a possible D gene (5 bases). The germline V and J ends were trimmed by 5 bases and 0 bases, with 8 bases remaining between them. CDR3 size: 14 residues. Germline values: CDR1 MDHEN, CDR2 SYDVKM. This CDR3 reads CASSLDLAKNIQYF. The CDR3 DNA is TGTGCCAGCAGTCTGGACTTAGCCAAAAACATTCAGTACTTC.

V is TRBV7-8 and J is TRBJ2-5; the match to TRBD2 covers 10 bases. Losses at the gene ends were 5 bases for V and 3 bases for J; bases not matched to a gene: 21. The CDR3 sequence is 20 residues long. CDR1 and CDR2 from the germline V gene are SGHVS and FQNEAQ. For the CDR3, the DNA is TGTGCCAGCAGCCCTTATATAATACCCCCCGGGACTAGCGATAAAGAGACCCAGTACTTC. Translating gives CASSPYIIPPGTSDKETQYF. Based on the CDR3 plus reference TRBV7-8 and TRBJ2-5, the full variable domain is GAGVSQSPRYKVAKRGQDVALRCDPISGHVSLFWYQQALGQGPEFLTYFQNEAQLDKSGLPSDRFFAERPEGSVSTLKIQRTQQEDSAVYLCASSPYIIPPGTSDKETQYFGPGTRLLVL.

This chain joins TRBV6-6 and TRBJ2-7; D perhaps matches TRBD1 (6 bases). V lost 7 bases and J lost 7, with 17 bases in between. Germline V CDR1 and CDR2: MNHNY, SVGAGI (reference sequence). CDR3 size: 13 residues. The CDR3 DNA reads TGTGCCAGCATCTTAGGCCAGGGGCGGGAGCAGTACTTC. This encodes CASILGQGREQYF.

The gene calls are TRBV6-1 and TRBJ2-5, with 11 bases aligning to TRBD1. With V trimmed by 1 base and J by 4 bases, 5 bases remained unmatched. Germline V CDR1 and CDR2: MNHNS, SASEGT. The CDR3 is made up of 16 amino acids. CDR3 DNA sequence: TGTGCCAGCAGTGAAGAGGACAGGGGGCGGAGAGAGACCCAGTACTTC. Amino acid sequence: CASSEEDRGRRETQYF.

In nucleotides, the CDR3 is TGTGCCAGCTCACCCGGGACAGGTACTAGCCTCTCCTACGAGCAGTACTTC. Protein product: CASSPGTGTSLSYEQYF. The chain employs TRBV18 and TRBJ2-7, with TRBD1 matching 8 bases. Looked up from germline, CDR1 is KGHSH and CDR2 is LQKENI. J gave up 0 bases and V 3 bases, and 10 bases lay outside the gene matches. There are 17 residues in the CDR3.

The chain is built from TRBV5-4 and TRBJ2-1; the D is unclear. V was shortened by 3 bases and J by 0 bases, with 13 bases between the two germline ends. The germline gives CDR1 SGHNT, CDR2 YYREEE (reference sequence). This CDR3 contains 16 residues. The CDR3 region is CASSSRGVSSYNEQFF. CDR3 DNA sequence: TGTGCCAGCAGCTCTCGCGGAGTCAGCTCCTACAATGAGCAGTTCTTC. Filled out from reference TRBV5-4 and TRBJ2-1, the complete variable domain reads ETGVTQSPTHLIKTRGQQVTLRCSSQSGHNTVSWYQQALGQGPQFIFQYYREEENGRGNFPPRFSGLQFPNYSSELNVNALELDDSALYLCASSSRGVSSYNEQFFGPGTRLTVL.

The rearrangement joins TRBV6-1 to TRBJ1-2, with a tentative D call TRBD1 (6 bases). Germline values: CDR1 MNHNS, CDR2 SASEGT. CDR3 size: 12 residues. Trimming took 6 bases from V and 8 from J, leaving 13 bases between them. For the CDR3, the DNA is TGTGCCAGCAGGGGACATGAGAGGGGCTACACCTTC. Amino acid sequence: CASRGHERGYTF.

The chain couples TRBV4-2 to TRBJ2-3; TRBD2 matches at 10 bases. Germline V gives CDR1 LGHNA, CDR2 YNFKEQ. The junction had 6 bases not matched to a gene; V was cut back by 1 base and J by 2 bases. There are 17 residues in the CDR3. CDR3 nucleotides: TGTGCCAGCAGCCAAGCAGGACTAGCGGAAACCACAGATACGCAGTATTTT. It is translated as CASSQAGLAETTDTQYF.

The chain uses TRBV7-2 and TRBJ2-5; 10 positions match TRBD1. The J segment lost 6 bases and the V segment lost 2 bases, leaving 9 bases of the junction unmatched. CDR1 is SGHTA and CDR2 is FQGNSA in the germline V gene. The CDR3 contains 16 residues. The CDR3 is CASSLSSTGGLKTQYF. CDR3 nucleotides: TGTGCCAGCAGCTTATCCTCGACAGGGGGCCTGAAGACCCAGTACTTC.

The rearrangement joins TRBV28 to TRBJ1-4, with D unclear. The CDR3 is made up of 11 amino acids. Germline CDR1 MDHEN, CDR2 SYDVKM. V was shortened by 3 bases and J by 8 bases, with 4 bases between the two germline ends. CDR3 in DNA: TGTGCCAGCAGTTTGGTGGAAAAACTGTTTTTT. This sequence encodes CASSLVEKLFF.

The chain employs TRBV18 and TRBJ2-7, with D possibly matching TRBD2 (5 bases). Germline CDR1 and CDR2: KGHSH and LQKENI. This CDR3 spans 13 amino acids. Deletions cut 6 bases from V and 7 bases from J, with 16 bases between. CDR3 region: CASSNRGSGEQYF. The DNA of the CDR3 is TGTGCCAGCTCGAACCGCGGGTCGGGGGAGCAGTACTTC.

The J gene is TRBJ1-2, the V gene TRBV27, with TRBD1 as a possible D gene (6 bases). From germline, CDR1 is MNHEY and CDR2 SMNVEV (reference sequence). V was pared by 0 bases and J by 7 bases, with 12 bases between. The CDR3 is made up of 14 amino acids. The CDR3: CASSLSYRATGYTF. The CDR3 DNA is TGTGCCAGCAGTTTATCGTACAGGGCGACTGGCTACACCTTC.

The genes are TRBV28 and TRBJ1-2; D remains ambiguous. V was clipped by 2 bases and J by 5 bases, with 24 bases between them. The CDR3 covers 18 residues. Germline V gene sequence: CDR1 MDHEN, CDR2 SYDVKM. The CDR3 here is CASSLPSFGGLLSYGYTF. The CDR3 bases are TGTGCCAGCAGTTTACCCTCGTTCGGAGGGCTCCTCTCGTATGGCTACACCTTC.

The J gene is TRBJ2-7, the V gene TRBV7-9, with 9 positions matching TRBD2. The V segment lost 1 base and the J segment 4 bases; nucleotides outside the gene matches: 2. The CDR3 extends over 14 amino acids. Per germline, CDR1 SEHNR and CDR2 FQNEAQ (reference sequence). CDR3 DNA sequence: TGTGCCAGCAGCTTAGGGACTAGCGTTTACGAGCAGTACTTC. Residues: CASSLGTSVYEQYF.

The J gene is TRBJ1-1, the V gene TRBV6-4; D unclear. The V gene lost 7 bases and the J gene lost 3 bases, with 12 bases spanning the gap. Germline CDR1 reads MRHNA; CDR2 reads SNTAGT. This CDR3 comprises 13 residues. The CDR3 protein is CASKGRQDTEAFF. In DNA form, the CDR3 reads TGTGCCAGCAAAGGTCGGCAGGACACTGAAGCTTTCTTT.

CDR3 coding DNA: TGTGCCAGCAGTGAATTAGGAGAGACCCAGTACTTC. It is translated as CASSELGETQYF. The V call is TRBV6-1, the J call TRBJ2-5; D unresolved. This CDR3 comprises 12 residues. Germline V gives CDR1 MNHNS, CDR2 SASEGT. Trimming took off 2 bases at V and 4 bases at J, with 5 bases between the two ends.

This chain uses TRBV7-8 with TRBJ1-2; tentative D call: TRBD1 (5 bases). The CDR3 runs to 12 residues. Germline CDR1 is SGHVS and CDR2 is FQNEAQ. Between the trimmed V and J ends, which lost 2 bases and 8 bases, there was a span of 9 bases. The CDR3 nucleotides are TGTGCCAGCAGCTTACAGGGTTGGGGCTACACCTTC. As protein: CASSLQGWGYTF. Based on the CDR3 plus reference TRBV7-8 and TRBJ1-2, the full variable domain is GAGVSQSPRYKVAKRGQDVALRCDPISGHVSLFWYQQALGQGPEFLTYFQNEAQLDKSGLPSDRFFAERPEGSVSTLKIQRTQQEDSAVYLCASSLQGWGYTFGSGTRLTVV.

This clone was seen just once. The junction shows a germline mismatch at one end, possibly a read error. This chain connects TRBV27 to TRBJ2-3, with a tentative D call TRBD2 (6 bases). Germline CDR1 is MNHEY and CDR2 is SMNVEV (reference sequence). CDR3 length: 15 amino acids. In DNA form, the CDR3 reads TGTGCCAGCAGCCATGGGGGGTTTAACACAGATTCGCAGTATTTT. Translation gives CASSHGGFNTDSQYF.

J is TRBJ2-5 and V is TRBV5-4, with D possibly being TRBD1 or TRBD2 (6 bases each). Germline loops: CDR1 SGHNT, CDR2 YYREEE (reference sequence). The CDR3 is made up of 15 amino acids. Trimming shortened V by 3 bases and J by 5 bases, and 17 bases separated the two germline ends. The CDR3 sequence is CASSYPGAPSETQYF. CDR3 in DNA: TGTGCCAGCAGCTACCCGGGGGCTCCCAGCGAGACCCAGTACTTC.

The chain couples TRBV28 to TRBJ1-5; possible D gene TRBD1, 6 bases. Germline CDR1 reads MDHEN; CDR2 reads SYDVKM. Trimming left V 4 bases short and J 0 bases short, with 16 bases between. The CDR3 runs 17 residues. CDR3 residues: CASSSTTGTGSNQPQHF. DNA for the CDR3: TGTGCCAGCAGTTCGACCACAGGGACGGGTAGCAATCAGCCCCAGCATTTT. The full variable domain, rest sourced from reference TRBV28 and TRBJ1-5, is DVKVTQSSRYLVKRTGEKVFLECVQDMDHENMFWYRQDPGLGLRLIYFSYDVKMKEKGDIPEGYSVSREKKERFSLILESASTNQTSMYLCASSSTTGTGSNQPQHFGDGTRLSIL.

The V and J genes are TRBV28 and TRBJ2-7; tentatively, D is TRBD2 (5 bases). V lost 6 bases to trimming and J lost 6 bases, with 12 bases between them. This CDR3 is built from 12 residues. Germline V gene sequence: CDR1 MDHEN, CDR2 SYDVKM. CDR3 sequence: CASSQSRGEQYF. In nucleotides, the CDR3 is TGTGCCAGCAGCCAGAGCCGGGGCGAGCAGTACTTC.

The genes are TRBV19 and TRBJ2-1, with D unresolved. The CDR3 consists of 16 residues. The V end was cut by 2 bases, the J end by 1 base, with 12 bases between. Germline-derived CDR1 and CDR2 are LNHDA and SQIVND (reference sequence). CDR3 DNA: TGTGCCAGTAGTATAAATTCTGGGTTTTCCTACAATGAGCAGTTCTTC. Residues: CASSINSGFSYNEQFF.

The rearrangement joins TRBV2 to TRBJ2-5, with 7 bases lining up with TRBD2. The CDR3 sequence is 11 residues long. Germline V gene sequence: CDR1 SNHLY, CDR2 FYNNEI. The V gene end was trimmed by 6 bases and the J gene end by 13 bases; junction bases not matched to a gene: 8. The CDR3 region has the DNA TGTGCCAGCAGCGAGGCGGGAGCCCCGTACTTC. This translates into CASSEAGAPYF.

V usage is TRBV27 and J usage is TRBJ2-1; 7 nucleotides line up with TRBD2. In germline, CDR1 is MNHEY, CDR2 SMNVEV (reference sequence). The length of the CDR3 is 15 residues. Germline trimming cut 4 bases from V and 7 bases from J; bases unmatched to any gene: 10. CDR3 in DNA: TGTGCCAGCAGTTCCTCGGGGACTATAAGGAATGAGCAGTTCTTC. It specifies CASSSSGTIRNEQFF.

The chain links TRBV27 to TRBJ2-3; TRBD2 matches 9 bases. This CDR3 has 15 amino acids. Germline lookup yields CDR1 MNHEY and CDR2 SMNVEV (reference sequence). V dropped 5 bases and J dropped 3; count of bases not matched to a gene: 6. The CDR3 loop reads CASSGGGRVTDTQYF. DNA of the CDR3: TGTGCCAGCAGTGGGGGCGGGAGGGTTACAGATACGCAGTATTTT.

The J gene is TRBJ2-7, the V gene TRBV5-1; 13 positions match TRBD2. The V gene's germline CDR1 is SGHRS and CDR2 YFSETQ. The CDR3 extends over 17 amino acids. V shed 2 bases and J 1 base; nucleotides not matched to a gene: 6. In nucleotides, the CDR3 is TGCGCCAGCAGCTTAACCGGGACTAGCGGGATTTCCTACGAGCAGTACTTC. This codes for CASSLTGTSGISYEQYF.

This chain uses TRBV6-1 with TRBJ1-5; possibly TRBD1 for D (6 bases). CDR3 length equals 12 residues. Germline CDR1 and CDR2: MNHNS and SASEGT. Trimming cost V 6 bases and J 7 bases, with 10 bases left between them. The CDR3 region is CASRQGLQPQHF. CDR3 DNA: TGTGCCAGCAGGCAGGGGCTACAGCCCCAGCATTTT.

The V call is TRBV14, the J call TRBJ1-5; D is unclear. The CDR3 has 13 amino acids. Germline V CDR1 and CDR2: SGHDN, FVKESK. V lost 2 bases to trimming and J lost 9 bases, with 11 bases between them. The CDR3 spells CASSQLRESPQHF. In DNA form, the CDR3 reads TGTGCCAGCAGCCAATTACGAGAATCGCCCCAGCATTTT. The variable domain in full, with the rest retrieved from reference TRBV14 and TRBJ1-5, is EAGVTQFPSHSVIEKGQTVTLRCDPISGHDNLYWYRRVMGKEIKFLLHFVKESKQDESGMPNNRFLAERTGGTYSTLKVQPAELEDSGVYFCASSQLRESPQHFGDGTRLSIL.

The chain links TRBV6-1 to TRBJ2-5; 9 positions agree with TRBD1. V trimming: 7 bases; J trimming: 8 bases; junction bases outside the gene matches: 11. Germline V gives CDR1 MNHNS, CDR2 SASEGT. CDR3 length: 14 amino acids. CDR3 sequence (DNA): TGTGCCAGCAAGGGACAGGGTGAAAGTGGAACCCAGTACTTC. Its protein is CASKGQGESGTQYF.